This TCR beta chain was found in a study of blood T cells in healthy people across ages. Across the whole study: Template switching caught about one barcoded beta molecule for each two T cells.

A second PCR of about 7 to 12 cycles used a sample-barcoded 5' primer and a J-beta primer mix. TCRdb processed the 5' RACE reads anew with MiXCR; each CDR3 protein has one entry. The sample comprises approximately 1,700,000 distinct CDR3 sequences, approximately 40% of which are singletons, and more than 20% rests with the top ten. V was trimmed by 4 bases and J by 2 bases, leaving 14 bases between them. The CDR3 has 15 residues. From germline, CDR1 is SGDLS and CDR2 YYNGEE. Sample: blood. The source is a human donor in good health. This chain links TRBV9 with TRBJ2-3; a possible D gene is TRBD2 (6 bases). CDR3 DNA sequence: TGTGCCAGCAGCTGGAGGGACGGATTCACAGATACGCAGTATTTT. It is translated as CASSWRDGFTDTQYF.